The entry below gives a single T cell receptor beta chain sequence along with its context. The sample comes from a study of cytomegalovirus exposure and HLA in healthy donors. Vbeta (60) and Jbeta (13) primers were used in the PCR. Some clones are missing from TCRdb's copy, which holds only in-frame ones; the method was immunoSEQ multiplex PCR. The sample lists roughly 81,000 clones; 79% were seen once. Germline V gene sequence: CDR1 DFQATT, CDR2 SNEGSKA (reference sequence). This CDR3 is built from 10 residues. The V end lost 6 bases, the J end lost 8 bases, and 10 bases lay between the germline ends.

This rearrangement joins TRBV20-1 to TRBJ1-1; D not certain. The receptor comes from a man aged 25-45 years in good health and CMV-seronegative. Sequencing was carried out using PBMCs. CDR3 amino acids: CSARRLEAFF. CDR3 DNA sequence: TGCAGTGCCCGCCGACTGGAAGCTTTCTTT.